These 19 T cell receptor beta chains share one sample of origin, sequenced in a study of T cell responses to AZD1222 COVID-19 vaccine. TCRdb keeps only in-frame clones here, not all; method: immunoSEQ multiplex PCR. Among over 120,000 clones listed, 70% to 90% were seen once. Here the sequenced sample was peripheral blood, taken on day 0 of AZD1222 vaccination. All receptors come from an adult in good health.

This chain links TRBV27 with TRBJ1-6; a weak D match, TRBD1 (6 bases). V dropped 6 bases and J dropped 4 bases, with 16 bases sitting between them. This CDR3 comprises 16 residues. Germline CDR1 reads MNHEY; CDR2 reads SMNVEV (reference sequence). CDR3 loop: CASRAPGQTYNSPLHF. CDR3 DNA: TGTGCCAGCAGGGCACCGGGACAAACTTATAATTCACCCCTCCACTTT.

J is TRBJ1-2 and V is TRBV19, with no clear D. The CDR3 contains 13 residues. Germline CDR1 reads LNHDA; CDR2 reads SQIVND (reference sequence). V was trimmed by 6 bases and J by 2 bases, leaving 10 bases between them. Here the CDR3 DNA reads TGTGCCAGTAGGGTAAACCGAAACTATGGCTACACCTTC. It codes for CASRVNRNYGYTF.

This chain uses TRBV30 with TRBJ1-4, with a weak D call TRBD1 (5 bases). Germline V gives CDR1 GTSNPN, CDR2 SVGIG (reference sequence). Trimming stripped 4 bases from V and 3 bases from J, with 9 bases between. The CDR3 length is 13 residues. The CDR3 region is CAWTVGANEKLFF. CDR3 in DNA: TGTGCCTGGACGGTAGGGGCTAATGAAAAACTGTTTTTT.

The V and J genes are TRBV7-9 and TRBJ2-3, with 8 bases fitting TRBD2. The CDR3 loop spans 16 amino acids. The trim removed 5 bases at V and 6 bases at J, leaving 13 bases unmatched. Germline V CDR1 and CDR2: SEHNR, FQNEAQ (reference sequence). Here the CDR3 DNA reads TGTGCCAGCAGCCCACTGGGAGCGGGAGAGGGGGATACGCAGTATTTT. It encodes CASSPLGAGEGDTQYF. Filled out from reference TRBV7-9 and TRBJ2-3, the complete variable domain reads DTGVSQNPRHKITKRGQNVTFRCDPISEHNRLYWYRQTLGQGPEFLTYFQNEAQLEKSRLLSDRFSAERPKGSFSTLEIQRTEQGDSAMYLCASSPLGAGEGDTQYFGPGTRLTVL.

This clone was seen just once. The chain employs TRBV6-5 and TRBJ1-1; the D is unclear. V was cut by 10 bases and J by 1 base, with 16 bases left in between. This CDR3 is built from 14 residues. Germline CDR1 and CDR2: MNHEY and SVGAGI. CDR3 in amino acids: CATTEGGRNTEAFF. The DNA of the CDR3 is TGTGCCACCACCGAGGGAGGGAGGAACACTGAAGCTTTCTTT.

This clone was counted a single time. This chain links TRBV19 with TRBJ1-1; D may be TRBD1 (5 bases). CDR1 LNHDA and CDR2 SQIVND come from the germline V gene (reference sequence). The CDR3 contains 13 residues. V dropped 7 bases and J dropped 3 bases, with 12 bases sitting between them. This chain's CDR3 is CASTPLGDTEAFF. CDR3 DNA: TGTGCCAGTACCCCTTTGGGGGACACTGAAGCTTTCTTT.

The rearrangement links TRBV7-8 to TRBJ1-4; 9 bases align to TRBD1. V was clipped by 5 bases and J by 8 bases; unmatched bases: 21. The germline V gene encodes CDR1 SGHVS and CDR2 FQNEAQ. The length of the CDR3 is 19 residues. CDR3 in DNA: TGTGCCAGCAGCCCAGGGACAGGGAACATTCAAAGGGGACTAGAAAAACTGTTTTTT. This translates into CASSPGTGNIQRGLEKLFF.

This clone was detected only once. This sequence joins TRBV28 and TRBJ1-6, with a tentative D call TRBD1 (5 bases). The CDR3 is 16 amino acids. Germline lookup yields CDR1 MDHEN and CDR2 SYDVKM. Trimming left V 6 bases short and J 0 bases short, with 12 bases between. CDR3 in DNA: TGTGCCAGCAGAGTTCTTGGGGGCTCCTATAATTCACCCCTCCACTTT. It encodes CASRVLGGSYNSPLHF.

The chain couples TRBV29-1 to TRBJ2-1; 9 nucleotides line up with TRBD1. Germline V gene sequence: CDR1 SQVTM, CDR2 ANQGSEA. Trimming cost V 7 bases and J 7 bases; bases outside gene matches: 14. The CDR3 contains 15 residues. CDR3 sequence (DNA): TGCAGCGCGACCGGGACAGGGAGGGAAAGGAATGAGCAGTTCTTC. This translates into CSATGTGRERNEQFF.

The chain links TRBV10-2 to TRBJ2-7; 14 nucleotides match TRBD2. Trimming removed 4 bases from V and 1 base from J; junction bases left unmatched: 18. This CDR3 contains 21 residues. Germline V gene lookup returns CDR1 WSHSY and CDR2 SAAADI. CDR3 DNA sequence: TGCGCCAGCAGTGCCGGAGGGGTGGGGACTAGCGGGAGACCCCGGTCCTACGAGCAGTACTTC. Its translation: CASSAGGVGTSGRPRSYEQYF.

The V call is TRBV5-1, the J call TRBJ1-1; 8 bases agree with TRBD1. This CDR3 comprises 12 residues. Germline V CDR1 and CDR2: SGHRS, YFSETQ. V shed 4 bases and J 8 bases; nucleotides not matched to a gene: 4. The CDR3 DNA reads TGCGCCAGCAGCCCCGGGACAGGAGAAGCTTTCTTT. It is translated as CASSPGTGEAFF.

The CDR3 here is CSVVVRANYGYTF. The CDR3 bases are TGCAGCGTTGTTGTAAGAGCTAACTATGGCTACACCTTC. The chain links TRBV29-1 to TRBJ1-2; no definite D call. Looked up from germline, CDR1 is SQVTM and CDR2 is ANQGSEA. The CDR3 contains 13 residues. Trimming shortened V by 4 bases and J by 0 bases, and 9 bases separated the two germline ends.

This chain links TRBV7-6 with TRBJ2-1, with 16 bases identical to TRBD2. Germline lookup yields CDR1 SGHVS and CDR2 FNYEAQ. The length of the CDR3 is 18 residues. V lost 4 bases to trimming and J lost 3 bases; unmatched junction nucleotides: 6. CDR3: CASSSAGTSGGVYNEQFF. DNA for the CDR3: TGTGCCAGCAGCTCCGCCGGGACTAGCGGGGGGGTCTACAATGAGCAGTTCTTC.

The chain carries TRBV9 and TRBJ2-7; a possible D gene is TRBD1 (5 bases). CDR1 and CDR2 from the germline V gene are SGDLS and YYNGEE. The V and J ends lost 0 bases and 3 bases respectively, with 16 bases between them. The CDR3 is 16 residues long. The CDR3, as DNA: TGTGCCAGCAGCGTAGGGGGCTGGAGTGGGCTCTACGAGCAGTACTTC. It translates to CASSVGGWSGLYEQYF.

The chain recombines TRBV10-3 with TRBJ2-2; D could derive from TRBD1 or TRBD2 (5 bases each). Germline CDR1 ENHRY, CDR2 SYGVKD. There are 15 residues in the CDR3. The V gene lost 2 bases and the J gene lost 3 bases, with 10 bases spanning the gap. Here the CDR3 reads CAISEGASYTGELFF. Here the CDR3 DNA reads TGTGCCATCAGTGAGGGGGCTAGCTACACCGGGGAGCTGTTTTTT.

The chain carries TRBV11-2 and TRBJ2-7; D perhaps matches TRBD1 (5 bases). Deletions cut 5 bases from V and 5 bases from J, with 13 bases between. Germline V gives CDR1 SGHAT, CDR2 FQNNGV. The CDR3 is made up of 13 amino acids. The CDR3 loop is CASSPRRGDEQYF. Written as DNA, the CDR3 is TGTGCCAGCAGCCCCCGTAGGGGCGACGAGCAGTACTTC.

This clone appeared a single time. V usage is TRBV5-4 and J usage is TRBJ1-1, with D hard to call. CDR1 and CDR2 from the germline V gene are SGHNT and YYREEE (reference sequence). CDR3 length: 14 amino acids. V lost 7 bases and J 5 bases, leaving 18 bases between the germline ends. In DNA form, the CDR3 reads TGTGCCAGCGGCCCAGGAAGAGGGAGGACTGAAGCTTTCTTT. Its translation: CASGPGRGRTEAFF. Combining the CDR3 with reference TRBV5-4 and TRBJ1-1 gives the whole variable domain ETGVTQSPTHLIKTRGQQVTLRCSSQSGHNTVSWYQQALGQGPQFIFQYYREEENGRGNFPPRFSGLQFPNYSSELNVNALELDDSALYLCASGPGRGRTEAFFGQGTRLTVV.

In this sample, this clone turned up a few times. CDR3 DNA sequence: TGTGCCAGCAGCTACTCGGGAGGTAATGAAAAACTGTTTTTT. Protein sequence: CASSYSGGNEKLFF. V is TRBV3-1 (or the pseudogene TRBV3-2) and J is TRBJ1-4; no clear D. V was cut by 5 bases and J by 4 bases, with 11 bases left in between. The CDR3 sequence is 14 residues long. Germline V lookup: CDR1 LGHDT, CDR2 YNNKEL (reference sequence).

The rearrangement joins TRBV6-5 to TRBJ2-2; D tentatively reads TRBD1 or TRBD2 (5 bases each). With 5 bases removed from V and 5 bases from J, the gap between germline ends came to 15 bases. The germline V gene has CDR1 MNHEY and CDR2 SVGAGI. The CDR3 loop spans 15 amino acids. The CDR3 nucleotides read TGTGCCAGCAGTCTGGGGGTATTTTGGACCGGGGAGCTGTTTTTT. Translating gives CASSLGVFWTGELFF.